A selection of T cell receptor beta chains follows, all from one sample in a study of CD8+ T cells in alopecia areata. Assay used: immunoSEQ multiplex PCR; TCRdb lists only in-frame clones, some missing. Altogether roughly 200,000 clones are present, around 60% being singletons, with the ten largest covering approximately 3.4%. The material sequenced was CD4+ T cells sorted from blood, taken at week 4, from a patient treated with tofacitinib. The receptor set was obtained from a human donor with alopecia areata. Both conserved end residues are trimmed from each CDR3. The order of the fields is J gene, V gene, CDR3 protein.

>TRBJ2-7|TRBV30
AWSRQGPYEQY
>TRBJ2-7|TRBV7-2
ASSLAPLSYEQY
>TRBJ1-2|TRBV27
ASSSRTDFA
>TRBJ2-6|TRBV29-1
SVAESGANVLT
>TRBJ2-7|TRBV6-5
ASSREGSYEQY
>TRBJ2-1|TRBV5-1
ASKVGGRGAGDEQF
>TRBJ2-6|TRBV10-3
AISDGVSSGANVLT
>TRBJ1-5|TRBV19
ASTADRGNQPQH
>TRBJ1-4|TRBV30
AWSVWGREDEKLF
>TRBJ2-5|TRBV7-6
ASSPMRAGEQETQY
>TRBJ1-1|TRBV11-3
ASSPTGQGAGWEAF
>TRBJ1-1|TRBV9
ASSVDRGAEAF
>TRBJ1-2|TRBV20-1
TVTGTYGYT
>TRBJ1-1|TRBV6-6
ASSYFAQGNTEAF
>TRBJ2-5|TRBV30
AWSPGQGIETQY
>TRBJ1-6|TRBV5-1
ASSSHVGSPLH
>TRBJ1-2|TRBV5-1
TSRTGGGQNNYGYT
>TRBJ2-5|TRBV14
ASSQDGPPGGETQY
>TRBJ1-4|TRBV7-9
ASSWDRGKLF
>TRBJ2-7|TRBV5-4
ASSLAVNYEQY
>TRBJ2-7|TRBV29-1
SVKILGSSYEQY
>TRBJ2-1|TRBV30
AWSPVVGQF